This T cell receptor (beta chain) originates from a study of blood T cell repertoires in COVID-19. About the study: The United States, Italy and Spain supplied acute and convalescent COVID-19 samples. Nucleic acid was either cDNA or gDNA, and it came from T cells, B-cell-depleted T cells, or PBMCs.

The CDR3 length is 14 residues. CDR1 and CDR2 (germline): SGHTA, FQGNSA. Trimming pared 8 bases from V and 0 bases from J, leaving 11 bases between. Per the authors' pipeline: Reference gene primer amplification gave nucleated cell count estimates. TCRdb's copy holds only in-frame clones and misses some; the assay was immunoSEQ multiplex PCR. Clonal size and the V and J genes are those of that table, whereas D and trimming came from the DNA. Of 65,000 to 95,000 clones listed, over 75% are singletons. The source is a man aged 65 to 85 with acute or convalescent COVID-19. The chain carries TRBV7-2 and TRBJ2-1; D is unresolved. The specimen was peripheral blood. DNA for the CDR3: TGTGCCAGCGGATTAGCTTACTCCTACAATGAGCAGTTCTTC. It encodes CASGLAYSYNEQFF.